This entry lists 5 T cell receptor beta chains sequenced from one sample in a study of identical twins. TCRdb re-called the 5' RACE reads through MiXCR, storing one row per CDR3 protein. Of about 810,000 distinct CDR3 sequences listed, approximately 13% are singletons. The same data also went into a second study, on yellow fever vaccine responses in identical twins.

The sequencing input was PBMCs. These receptors were collected from a woman under 30 in good health.

The rearrangement joins TRBV7-9 to TRBJ2-3, with 7 bases lining up with TRBD2. With V trimmed by 3 bases and J by 4 bases, 10 bases remained unmatched. Germline-derived CDR1 and CDR2 are SEHNR and FQNEAQ (reference sequence). This CDR3 has 16 amino acids. CDR3 in amino acids: CASSFDGRRAPDTQYF. In DNA form, the CDR3 reads TGTGCCAGCAGCTTTGACGGGAGGCGCGCCCCAGATACGCAGTATTTT.

This clonotype was seen a few times. This rearrangement joins TRBV5-1 to TRBJ2-3; perhaps TRBD1 as D (7 bases). The CDR3 spans 16 residues. Trimming cost V 4 bases and J 1 base, with 16 bases left between them. Per the germline V gene, CDR1 is SGHRS and CDR2 is YFSETQ. CDR3 in DNA: TGCGCCAGCAGCCCGGAGGGGGCTGGAGGCACAGATACGCAGTATTTT. Protein product: CASSPEGAGGTDTQYF. Filled out from reference TRBV5-1 and TRBJ2-3, the complete variable domain reads KAGVTQTPRYLIKTRGQQVTLSCSPISGHRSVSWYQQTPGQGLQFLFEYFSETQRNKGNFPGRFSGRQFSNSRSEMNVSTLELGDSALYLCASSPEGAGGTDTQYFGPGTRLTVL.

This clonotype was observed a handful of times. J is TRBJ1-4 and V is TRBV4-1, with D possibly being TRBD1 (5 bases). The germline gives CDR1 MGHRA, CDR2 YSYEKL. The CDR3 is 17 residues long. V lost 0 bases and J 7 bases, leaving 18 bases between the germline ends. The CDR3 DNA reads as TGCGCCAGCAGCCAAGATCTTTGGGAAGGGGTGGGTGAAAAACTGTTTTTT. It yields the protein CASSQDLWEGVGEKLFF.

The chain couples TRBV28 to TRBJ1-3; D not certain. CDR1 is MDHEN and CDR2 is SYDVKM in the germline V gene. CDR3 length: 16 amino acids. Between the trimmed V and J ends, which lost 3 bases and 0 bases, there was a span of 12 bases. The CDR3 coding sequence is TGTGCCAGCAGTTTTGGAGGTCAGAGCTCTGGAAACACCATATATTTT. It specifies CASSFGGQSSGNTIYF.

A note on this clonotype: A much larger clone lies one base from this, so it may be a read error. The chain uses TRBV2 and TRBJ2-3; 12 bases are a match to TRBD2. The length of the CDR3 is 16 residues. CDR1 is SNHLY, CDR2 FYNNEI, per germline. The ends lost 10 bases at V and 2 bases at J; junction bases unmatched: 10. CDR3 region: CATLYPSGGATDTQYF. CDR3 DNA sequence: TGTGCCACCCTCTACCCTAGCGGGGGGGCCACAGATACGCAGTATTTT.